These 15 T cell receptor beta chains were all obtained from the same sample, sequenced in a study of cytomegalovirus exposure and HLA in healthy donors. The PCR contained 60 Vbeta and 13 Jbeta primers. The repertoire was sequenced with immunoSEQ multiplex PCR; TCRdb's copy has only in-frame clones and lacks some. The data show 120,000 to 150,000 clones, roughly 86% seen once. Specimen: PBMCs. These receptors were collected from a man between 18 and 35 years old in good health and CMV-seropositive.

The rearrangement joins TRBV5-1 to TRBJ1-2; D gene uncertain. CDR1 is SGHRS and CDR2 is YFSETQ in the germline V gene. The CDR3 runs 12 residues. V gave up 2 bases and J gave up 3 bases, with 5 bases separating them. As DNA, the CDR3 is TGCGCCAGCAGCTTTAGTGACTATGGCTACACCTTC. It translates to CASSFSDYGYTF.

J is TRBJ1-1 and V is TRBV28; D gene uncertain. From germline, CDR1 is MDHEN and CDR2 SYDVKM. CDR3 length equals 14 residues. V was cut by 2 bases and J by 2 bases, with 9 bases left in between. CDR3 protein: CASSLRVPNTEAFF. The CDR3 region has the DNA TGTGCCAGCAGTTTACGAGTGCCTAACACTGAAGCTTTCTTT.

CDR3 sequence reads: CASSQDRGLNEQFF. In DNA form, the CDR3 reads TGCGCCAGCAGCCAGGACAGGGGGCTTAATGAGCAGTTCTTC. The V call is TRBV4-1, the J call TRBJ2-1, with TRBD1 matching over 11 bases. Germline V gene sequence: CDR1 MGHRA, CDR2 YSYEKL. There are 14 residues in the CDR3. V shed 3 bases and J 7 bases; nucleotides not matched to a gene: 2.

J is TRBJ1-3 and V is TRBV29-1; the D gene is possibly TRBD1 (6 bases). The germline CDR1 and CDR2 sequences are SQVTM and ANQGSEA. V lost 5 bases to trimming and J lost 0 bases, with 17 bases between them. The CDR3 runs 16 residues. The CDR3 region is CSVRGGQVRSGNTIYF. CDR3 in DNA: TGCAGCGTTCGGGGGGGGCAGGTACGCTCTGGAAACACCATATATTTT.

Concerning this clone: Mismatch with germline at one junction end may stem from a read error. The CDR3: CASSQAGYRTGELFF. The CDR3 bases are TGTGCTAGCAGTCAGGCAGGATACCGAACCGGGGAGCTGTTTTTT. The J gene is TRBJ2-2, the V gene TRBV7-7; no firm D call. CDR1 and CDR2 from the germline V gene are SSHAT and FNYEAQ (reference sequence). The CDR3 contains 15 residues.

The chain joins TRBV5-4 to TRBJ2-5; TRBD1 matches at 10 bases. Per the germline V gene, CDR1 is SGHNT and CDR2 is YYREEE (reference sequence). J lost 2 bases, V lost 6 bases, and 4 bases had no gene match. This CDR3 is built from 14 residues. The CDR3 DNA is TGTGCCAGCAAGGGACAGGGGAAGCAAGAGACCCAGTACTTC. This translates into CASKGQGKQETQYF.

This chain joins TRBV19 and TRBJ2-1; TRBD2 matches 11 bases. The V segment lost 5 bases and the J segment 5 bases; nucleotides outside the gene matches: 2. The CDR3 consists of 14 residues. Germline lookup yields CDR1 LNHDA and CDR2 SQIVND (reference sequence). CDR3 protein: CASSFSGRDNEQFF. The CDR3 bases are TGTGCCAGTAGTTTTAGCGGGAGGGACAATGAGCAGTTCTTC. The variable domain in full, with the rest retrieved from reference TRBV19 and TRBJ2-1, is DGGITQSPKYLFRKEGQNVTLSCEQNLNHDAMYWYRQDPGQGLRLIYYSQIVNDFQKGDIAEGYSVSREKKESFPLTVTSAQKNPTAFYLCASSFSGRDNEQFFGPGTRLTVL.

V and J are TRBV7-6 and TRBJ1-3, with D maybe TRBD1 (5 bases). V was pared by 1 base and J by 0 bases, with 7 bases between. Germline CDR1 reads SGHVS; CDR2 reads FNYEAQ. This CDR3 comprises 15 residues. The CDR3 loop is CASSLDRSSGNTIYF. CDR3 nucleotide sequence: TGTGCCAGCAGCTTAGACAGGAGCTCTGGAAACACCATATATTTT.

The CDR3: CASSSLSLNTEAFF. In nucleotides, the CDR3 is TGTGCCAGCAGTTCCCTATCCTTGAACACTGAAGCTTTCTTT. V is TRBV6-1 and J is TRBJ1-1; D not resolved. CDR1 and CDR2 (germline): MNHNS, SASEGT. Deletions cut 5 bases from V and 0 bases from J, with 10 bases between. The CDR3 contains 14 residues.

This clone has more than one count but fewer than ten. This sequence joins TRBV4-1 and TRBJ1-5; 7 bases match TRBD1. CDR1 and CDR2 (germline): MGHRA, YSYEKL. The CDR3 sequence is 15 residues long. V lost 4 bases to trimming and J lost 2 bases; unmatched junction nucleotides: 5. CDR3 amino acids: CASSLTGDGNQPQHF. The CDR3 DNA is TGCGCCAGCAGCCTAACAGGGGATGGCAATCAGCCCCAGCATTTT.

The V gene is TRBV5-5, the J gene TRBJ1-4; TRBD1 is a possible D gene (5 bases). The V gene's germline CDR1 is SGHKS and CDR2 YYEKEE (reference sequence). V lost 3 bases to trimming and J lost 4 bases, with 10 bases between them. This CDR3 comprises 14 residues. The CDR3 is CASSYGTFNEKLFF. In DNA form, the CDR3 reads TGTGCCAGCAGCTACGGGACTTTTAATGAAAAACTGTTTTTT.

The DNA for the CDR3 is TGCGCCAGCAGCTTGGGACAGAGCACAGATACGCAGTATTTT. This encodes CASSLGQSTDTQYF. The rearrangement links TRBV5-1 to TRBJ2-3; perhaps TRBD1 as D (5 bases). The CDR3 loop spans 14 amino acids. From germline, CDR1 is SGHRS and CDR2 YFSETQ. Trimming stripped 0 bases from V and 0 bases from J, with 5 bases between.

The chain links TRBV10-3 to TRBJ2-2; possibly TRBD1 for D (6 bases). The CDR3 runs 14 residues. Trimming removed 6 bases at V and 1 base at J, with 9 bases between. Germline V gene lookup returns CDR1 ENHRY and CDR2 SYGVKD. The CDR3 DNA reads as TGTGCCATCAGCAGGGGAGAGAACACCGGGGAGCTGTTTTTT. It codes for CAISRGENTGELFF.

This rearrangement joins TRBV7-9 to TRBJ2-7, with 9 bases matching TRBD1. This CDR3 is built from 15 residues. Trimming cost V 3 bases and J 2 bases; bases outside gene matches: 5. CDR1 is SEHNR, CDR2 FQNEAQ, per germline (reference sequence). The CDR3 region has the DNA TGTGCCAGCAGCTTGTCGACAGGGGGTCCCTACGAGCAGTACTTC. This encodes CASSLSTGGPYEQYF.

This clone was observed a single time. The chain recombines TRBV6-1 with TRBJ1-2, with 12 bases identical to TRBD1. With 1 base clipped from V and 4 bases from J, the junction kept 10 bases outside the gene matches. Per germline, CDR1 MNHNS and CDR2 SASEGT. This CDR3 contains 18 residues. The CDR3 nucleotides are TGTGCCAGCAGTGAAGTGGGGGGACAGGGGGCAGTGGTCTATGGCTACACCTTC. Protein sequence: CASSEVGGQGAVVYGYTF.